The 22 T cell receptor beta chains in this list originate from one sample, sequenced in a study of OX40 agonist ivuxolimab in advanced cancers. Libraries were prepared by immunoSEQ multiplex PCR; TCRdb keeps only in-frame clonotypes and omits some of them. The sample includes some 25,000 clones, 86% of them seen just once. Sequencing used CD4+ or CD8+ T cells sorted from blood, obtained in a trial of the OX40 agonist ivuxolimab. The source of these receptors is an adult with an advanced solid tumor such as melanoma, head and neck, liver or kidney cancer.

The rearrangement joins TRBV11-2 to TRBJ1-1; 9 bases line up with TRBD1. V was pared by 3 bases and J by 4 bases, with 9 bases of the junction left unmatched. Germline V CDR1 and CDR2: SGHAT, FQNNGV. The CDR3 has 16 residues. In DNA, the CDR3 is TGTGCCAGCAGCTTCCTACAGGGGGCAGGGGGCACTGAAGCTTTCTTT. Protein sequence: CASSFLQGAGGTEAFF.

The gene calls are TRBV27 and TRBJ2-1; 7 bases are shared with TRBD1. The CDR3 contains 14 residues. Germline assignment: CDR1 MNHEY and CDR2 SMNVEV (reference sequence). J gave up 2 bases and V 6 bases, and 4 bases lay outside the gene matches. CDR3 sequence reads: CASSQGTAYNEQFF. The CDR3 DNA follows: TGTGCCAGCAGCCAAGGGACAGCCTACAATGAGCAGTTCTTC.

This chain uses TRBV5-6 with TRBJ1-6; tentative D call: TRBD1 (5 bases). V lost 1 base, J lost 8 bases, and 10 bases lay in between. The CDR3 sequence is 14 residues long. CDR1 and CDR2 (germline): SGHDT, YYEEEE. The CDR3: CASSLQVGDSPLHF. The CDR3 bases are TGTGCCAGCAGCTTGCAGGTAGGGGATTCACCCCTCCACTTT.

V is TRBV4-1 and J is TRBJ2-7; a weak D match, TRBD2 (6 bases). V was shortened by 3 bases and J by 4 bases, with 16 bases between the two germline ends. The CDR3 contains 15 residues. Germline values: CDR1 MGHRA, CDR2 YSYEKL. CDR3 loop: CASSQEGRTPYEQYF. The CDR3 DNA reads TGCGCCAGCAGCCAGGAGGGACGGACCCCGTACGAGCAGTACTTC.

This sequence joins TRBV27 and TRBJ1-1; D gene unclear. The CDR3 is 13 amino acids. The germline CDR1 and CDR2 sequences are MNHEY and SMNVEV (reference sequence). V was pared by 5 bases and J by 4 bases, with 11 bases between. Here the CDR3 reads CASSPGVGTEAFF. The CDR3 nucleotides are TGTGCCAGCAGTCCCGGCGTCGGCACTGAAGCTTTCTTT.

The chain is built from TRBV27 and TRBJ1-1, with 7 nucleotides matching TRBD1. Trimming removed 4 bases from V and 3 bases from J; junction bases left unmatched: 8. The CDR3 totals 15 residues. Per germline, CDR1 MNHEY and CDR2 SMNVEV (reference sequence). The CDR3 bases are TGTGCCAGCAGTTCACCCCAGGGGGGCTACACTGAAGCTTTCTTT. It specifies CASSSPQGGYTEAFF.

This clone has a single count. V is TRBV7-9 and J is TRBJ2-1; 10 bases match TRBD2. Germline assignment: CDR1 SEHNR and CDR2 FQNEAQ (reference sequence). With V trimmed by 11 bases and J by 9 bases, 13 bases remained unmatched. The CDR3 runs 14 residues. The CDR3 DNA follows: TGTGCCCCGGGGTCGGCTAGCGGGAGTGGTGAGCAGTTCTTC. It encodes CAPGSASGSGEQFF. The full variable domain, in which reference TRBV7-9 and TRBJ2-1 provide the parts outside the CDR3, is DTGVSQNPRHKITKRGQNVTFRCDPISEHNRLYWYRQTLGQGPEFLTYFQNEAQLEKSRLLSDRFSAERPKGSFSTLEIQRTEQGDSAMYLCAPGSASGSGEQFFGPGTRLTVL.

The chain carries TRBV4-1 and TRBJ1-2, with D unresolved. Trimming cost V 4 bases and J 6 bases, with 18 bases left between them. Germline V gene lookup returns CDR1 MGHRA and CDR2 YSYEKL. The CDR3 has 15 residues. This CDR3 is CASSLGPSRSDGYTF. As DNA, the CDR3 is TGCGCCAGCAGCCTTGGCCCGTCGAGATCTGATGGCTACACCTTC.

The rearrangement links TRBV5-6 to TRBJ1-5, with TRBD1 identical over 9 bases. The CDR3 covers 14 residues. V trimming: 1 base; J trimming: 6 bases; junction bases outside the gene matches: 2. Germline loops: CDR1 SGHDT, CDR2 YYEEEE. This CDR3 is CASSLTGGGQPQHF. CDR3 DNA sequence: TGTGCCAGCAGCTTGACAGGGGGCGGTCAGCCCCAGCATTTT.

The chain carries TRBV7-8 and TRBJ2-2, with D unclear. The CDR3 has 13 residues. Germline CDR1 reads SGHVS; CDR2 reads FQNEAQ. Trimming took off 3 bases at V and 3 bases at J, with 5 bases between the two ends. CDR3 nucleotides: TGTGCCAGCAGCTTGGCCTACACCGGGGAGCTGTTTTTT. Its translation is CASSLAYTGELFF.

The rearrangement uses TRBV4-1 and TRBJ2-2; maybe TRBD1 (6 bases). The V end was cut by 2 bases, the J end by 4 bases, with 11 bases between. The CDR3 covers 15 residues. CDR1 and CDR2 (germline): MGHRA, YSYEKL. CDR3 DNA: TGCGCCAGCAGCCAACAGGGGTCGGGCACCGGGGAGCTGTTTTTT. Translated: CASSQQGSGTGELFF.

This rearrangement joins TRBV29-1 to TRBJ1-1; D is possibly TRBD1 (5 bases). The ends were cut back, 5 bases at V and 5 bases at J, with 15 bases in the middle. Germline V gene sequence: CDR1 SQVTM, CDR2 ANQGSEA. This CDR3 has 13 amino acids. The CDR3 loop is CSVNLGGGTEAFF. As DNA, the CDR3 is TGCAGCGTTAACCTCGGGGGAGGGACTGAAGCTTTCTTT.

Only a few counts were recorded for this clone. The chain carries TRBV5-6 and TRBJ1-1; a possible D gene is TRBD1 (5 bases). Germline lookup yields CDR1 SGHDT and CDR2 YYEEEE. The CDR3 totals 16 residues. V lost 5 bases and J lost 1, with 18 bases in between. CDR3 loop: CASSFAGLLSNTEAFF. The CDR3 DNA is TGTGCCAGCAGTTTCGCAGGGTTGTTATCGAACACTGAAGCTTTCTTT.

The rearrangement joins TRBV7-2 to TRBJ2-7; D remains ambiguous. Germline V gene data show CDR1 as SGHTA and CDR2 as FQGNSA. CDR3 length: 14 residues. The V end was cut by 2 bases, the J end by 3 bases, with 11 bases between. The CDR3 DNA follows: TGTGCCAGCAGCTTAAACTTGGGTCTCTACGAGCAGTACTTC. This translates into CASSLNLGLYEQYF.

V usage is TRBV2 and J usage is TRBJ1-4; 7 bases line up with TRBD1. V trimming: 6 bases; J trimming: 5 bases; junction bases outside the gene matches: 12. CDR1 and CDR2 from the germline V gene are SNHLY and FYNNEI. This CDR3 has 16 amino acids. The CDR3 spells CASSPTTGSLNEKLFF. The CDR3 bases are TGTGCCAGCAGCCCAACGACAGGGAGTTTAAATGAAAAACTGTTTTTT. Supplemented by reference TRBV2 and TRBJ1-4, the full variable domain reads EPEVTQTPSHQVTQMGQEVILRCVPISNHLYFYWYRQILGQKVEFLVSFYNNEISEKSEIFDDQFSVERPDGSNFTLKIRSTKLEDSAMYFCASSPTTGSLNEKLFFGSGTQLSVL.

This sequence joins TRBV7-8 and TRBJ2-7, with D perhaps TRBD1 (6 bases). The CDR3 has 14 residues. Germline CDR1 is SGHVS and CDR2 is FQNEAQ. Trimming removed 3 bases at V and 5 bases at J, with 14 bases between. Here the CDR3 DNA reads TGTGCCAGCAGCTTTTTTACAGGGCAGGACGAGCAGTACTTC. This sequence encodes CASSFFTGQDEQYF.

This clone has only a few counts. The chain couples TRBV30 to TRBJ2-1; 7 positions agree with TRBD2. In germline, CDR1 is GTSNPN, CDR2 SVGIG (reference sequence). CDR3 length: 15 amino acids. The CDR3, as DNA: TGTGCTGGGGGGGTAGCTACTAGCTCCTACAATGAGCAGTTCTTC. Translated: CAGGVATSSYNEQFF.

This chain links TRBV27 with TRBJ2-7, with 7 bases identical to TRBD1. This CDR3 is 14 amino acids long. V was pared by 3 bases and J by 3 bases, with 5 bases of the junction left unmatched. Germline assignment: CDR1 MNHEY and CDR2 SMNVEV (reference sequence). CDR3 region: CASSLRQGGYEQYF. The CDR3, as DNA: TGTGCCAGCAGTTTGCGACAGGGTGGCTACGAGCAGTACTTC.

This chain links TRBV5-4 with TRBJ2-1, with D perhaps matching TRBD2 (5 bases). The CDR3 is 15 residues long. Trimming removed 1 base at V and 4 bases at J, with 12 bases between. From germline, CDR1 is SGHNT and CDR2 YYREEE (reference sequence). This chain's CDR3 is CASSLSQREYNEQFF. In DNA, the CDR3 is TGTGCCAGCAGCTTGAGCCAGAGGGAGTACAATGAGCAGTTCTTC.

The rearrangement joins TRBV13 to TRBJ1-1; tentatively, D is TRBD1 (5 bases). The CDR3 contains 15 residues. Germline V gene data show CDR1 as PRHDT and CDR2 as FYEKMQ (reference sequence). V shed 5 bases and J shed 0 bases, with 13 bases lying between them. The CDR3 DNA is TGTGCCAGCAGCCCCCAGACAGTTCTGAACACTGAAGCTTTCTTT. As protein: CASSPQTVLNTEAFF.

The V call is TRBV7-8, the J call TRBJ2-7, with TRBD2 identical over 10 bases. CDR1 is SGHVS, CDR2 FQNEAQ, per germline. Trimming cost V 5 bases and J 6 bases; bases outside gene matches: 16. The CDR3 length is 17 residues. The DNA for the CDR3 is TGTGCCAGCAGCCCACCCAGGGGCCTAGCGGGAGTCCCCGAGCAGTACTTC. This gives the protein CASSPPRGLAGVPEQYF.

DNA for the CDR3: TGTGCCAGCAGTTTTGGAGAGATGGTTGAGCAGTTCTTC. Residues: CASSFGEMVEQFF. The chain employs TRBV28 and TRBJ2-1; D is undetermined. The CDR3 length is 13 residues. Trimming cost V 3 bases and J 9 bases, with 12 bases left between them. Germline V CDR1 and CDR2: MDHEN, SYDVKM.